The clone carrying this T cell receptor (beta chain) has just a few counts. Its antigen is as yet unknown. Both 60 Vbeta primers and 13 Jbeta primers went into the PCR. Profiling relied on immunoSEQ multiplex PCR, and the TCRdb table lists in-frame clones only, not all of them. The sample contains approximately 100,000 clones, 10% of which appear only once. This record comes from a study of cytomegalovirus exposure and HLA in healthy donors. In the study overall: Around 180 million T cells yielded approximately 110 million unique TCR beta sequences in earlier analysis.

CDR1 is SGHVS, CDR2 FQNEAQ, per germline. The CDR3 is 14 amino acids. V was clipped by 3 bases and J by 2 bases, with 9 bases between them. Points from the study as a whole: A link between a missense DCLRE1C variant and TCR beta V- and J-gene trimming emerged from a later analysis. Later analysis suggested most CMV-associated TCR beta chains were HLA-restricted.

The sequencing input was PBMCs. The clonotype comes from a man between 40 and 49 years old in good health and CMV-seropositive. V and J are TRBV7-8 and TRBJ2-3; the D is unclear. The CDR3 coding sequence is TGTGCCAGCAGCTTCGTGGCCTTCACAGATACGCAGTATTTT. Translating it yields CASSFVAFTDTQYF.